The 3 T cell receptor beta chains below were found in one sample sequenced in a study of shared clonotypes between healthy human individuals. TCRdb's table, derived via immunoSEQ multiplex PCR, lists solely in-frame clones and lacks some. The repertoire has fewer than 1.6 million clones, less than 99% of them found once; the top ten carry about 0.4%. The sequenced sample was naive CD4+ T cells sorted from blood. Sample subset: CD45RA+ positively selected. Receptors originate from a man aged 25 to 40 in good health.

The chain joins TRBV14 to TRBJ2-5, with D possibly matching TRBD2 (6 bases). V lost 2 bases to trimming and J lost 3 bases, with 13 bases between them. This CDR3 is built from 15 residues. The germline V gene encodes CDR1 SGHDN and CDR2 FVKESK. CDR3: CASSQMRGWEETQYF. The CDR3 DNA is TGTGCCAGCAGCCAAATGCGGGGCTGGGAAGAGACCCAGTACTTC. The whole variable domain, remainder taken from reference TRBV14 and TRBJ2-5, is EAGVTQFPSHSVIEKGQTVTLRCDPISGHDNLYWYRRVMGKEIKFLLHFVKESKQDESGMPNNRFLAERTGGTYSTLKVQPAELEDSGVYFCASSQMRGWEETQYFGPGTRLLVL.

The gene calls are TRBV15 and TRBJ2-1; the D is unclear. Germline values: CDR1 LNHNV, CDR2 YYDKDF (reference sequence). V was clipped by 0 bases and J by 0 bases, with 6 bases between them. The CDR3 covers 15 residues. The CDR3 spells CATSRDPISYNEQFF. The CDR3 bases are TGTGCCACCAGCAGAGATCCCATCTCCTACAATGAGCAGTTCTTC.

The V gene is TRBV4-1, the J gene TRBJ2-7, with TRBD2 matching 12 bases. The CDR3 runs to 20 residues. The germline CDR1 and CDR2 sequences are MGHRA and YSYEKL. Trimming at V came to 4 bases and at J to 2 bases, leaving 18 bases not matched to a gene. The CDR3 loop is CASSPLGGTERLAGAYEQYF. As DNA, the CDR3 is TGCGCCAGCAGCCCCCTCGGCGGGACCGAAAGACTAGCGGGAGCCTACGAGCAGTACTTC.